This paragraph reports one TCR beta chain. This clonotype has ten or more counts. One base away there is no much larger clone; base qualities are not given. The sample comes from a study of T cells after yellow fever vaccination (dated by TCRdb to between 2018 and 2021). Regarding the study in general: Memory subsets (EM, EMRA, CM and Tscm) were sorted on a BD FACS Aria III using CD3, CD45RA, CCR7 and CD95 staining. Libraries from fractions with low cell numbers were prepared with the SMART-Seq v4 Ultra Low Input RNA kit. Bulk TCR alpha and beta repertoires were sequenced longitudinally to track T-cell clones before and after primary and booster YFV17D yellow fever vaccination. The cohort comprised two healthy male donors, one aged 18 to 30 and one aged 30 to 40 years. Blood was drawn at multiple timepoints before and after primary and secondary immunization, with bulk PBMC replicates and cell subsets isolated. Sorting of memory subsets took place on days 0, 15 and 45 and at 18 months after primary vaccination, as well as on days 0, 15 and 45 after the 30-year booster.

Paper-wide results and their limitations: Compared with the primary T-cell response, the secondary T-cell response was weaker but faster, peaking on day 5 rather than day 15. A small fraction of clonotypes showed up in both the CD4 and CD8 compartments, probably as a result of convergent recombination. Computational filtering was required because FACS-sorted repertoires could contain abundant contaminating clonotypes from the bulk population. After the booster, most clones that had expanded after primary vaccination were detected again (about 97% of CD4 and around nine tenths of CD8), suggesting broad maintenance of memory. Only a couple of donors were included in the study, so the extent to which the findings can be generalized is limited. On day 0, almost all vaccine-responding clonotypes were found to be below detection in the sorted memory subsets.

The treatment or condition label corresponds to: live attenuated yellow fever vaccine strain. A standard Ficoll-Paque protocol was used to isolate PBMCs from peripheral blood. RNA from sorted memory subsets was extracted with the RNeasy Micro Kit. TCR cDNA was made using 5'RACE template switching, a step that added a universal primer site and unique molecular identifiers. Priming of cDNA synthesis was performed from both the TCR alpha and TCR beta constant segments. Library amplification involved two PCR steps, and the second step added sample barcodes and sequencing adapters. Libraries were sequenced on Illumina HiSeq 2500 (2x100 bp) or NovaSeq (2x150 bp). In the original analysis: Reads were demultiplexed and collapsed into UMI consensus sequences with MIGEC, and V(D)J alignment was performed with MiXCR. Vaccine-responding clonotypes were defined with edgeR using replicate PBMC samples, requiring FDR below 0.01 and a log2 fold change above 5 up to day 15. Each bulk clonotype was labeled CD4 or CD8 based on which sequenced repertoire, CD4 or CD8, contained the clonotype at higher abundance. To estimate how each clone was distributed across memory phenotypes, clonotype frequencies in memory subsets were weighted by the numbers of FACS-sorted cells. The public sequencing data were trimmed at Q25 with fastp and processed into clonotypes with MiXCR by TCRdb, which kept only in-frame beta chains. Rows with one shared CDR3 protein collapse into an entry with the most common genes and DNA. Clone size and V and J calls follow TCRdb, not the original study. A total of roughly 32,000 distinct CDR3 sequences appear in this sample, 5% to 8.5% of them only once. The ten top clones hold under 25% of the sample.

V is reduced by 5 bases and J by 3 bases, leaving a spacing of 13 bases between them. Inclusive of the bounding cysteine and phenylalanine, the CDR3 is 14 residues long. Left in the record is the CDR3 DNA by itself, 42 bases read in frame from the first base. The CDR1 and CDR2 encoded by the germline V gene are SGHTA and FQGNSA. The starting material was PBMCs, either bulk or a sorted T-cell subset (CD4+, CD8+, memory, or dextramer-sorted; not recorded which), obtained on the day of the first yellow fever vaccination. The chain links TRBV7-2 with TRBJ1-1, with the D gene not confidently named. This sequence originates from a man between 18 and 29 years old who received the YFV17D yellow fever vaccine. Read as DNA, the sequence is TGTGCCAGCAGCCTCACGGCGGCGGACACTGAAGCTTTCTTT. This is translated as CASSLTAADTEAFF.